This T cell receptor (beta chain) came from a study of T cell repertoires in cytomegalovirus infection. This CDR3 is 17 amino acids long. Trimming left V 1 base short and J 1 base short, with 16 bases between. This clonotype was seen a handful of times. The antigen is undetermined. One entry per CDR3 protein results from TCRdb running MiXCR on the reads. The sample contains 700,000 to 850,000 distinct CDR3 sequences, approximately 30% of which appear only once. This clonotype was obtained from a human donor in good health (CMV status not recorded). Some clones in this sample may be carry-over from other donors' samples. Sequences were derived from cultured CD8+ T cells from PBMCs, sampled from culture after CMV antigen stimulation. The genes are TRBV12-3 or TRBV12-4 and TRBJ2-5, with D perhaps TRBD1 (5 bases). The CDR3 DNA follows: TGTGCCAGCAGTTTAGGCCCCCTGCGCCAGGGCCAAGAGACCCAGTACTTC. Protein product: CASSLGPLRQGQETQYF.